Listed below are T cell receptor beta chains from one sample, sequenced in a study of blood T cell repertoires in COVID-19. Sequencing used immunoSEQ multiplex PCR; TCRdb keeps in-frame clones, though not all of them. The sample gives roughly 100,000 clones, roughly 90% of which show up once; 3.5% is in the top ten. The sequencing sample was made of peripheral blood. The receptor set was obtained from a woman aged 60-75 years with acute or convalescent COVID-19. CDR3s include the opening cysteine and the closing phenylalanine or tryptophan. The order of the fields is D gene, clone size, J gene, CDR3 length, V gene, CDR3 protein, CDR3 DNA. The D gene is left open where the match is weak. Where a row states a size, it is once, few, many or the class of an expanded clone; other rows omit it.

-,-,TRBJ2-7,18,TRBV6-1,CASSAKKGGSSISYEQYF,TGTGCCAGCAGTGCTAAAAAGGGAGGTAGCTCAATCTCCTACGAGCAGTACTTC
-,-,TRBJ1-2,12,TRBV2,CASSVDSYGYTF,TGTGCCAGCAGTGTCGATAGCTATGGCTACACCTTC
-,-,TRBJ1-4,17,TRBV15,CATSRDVSGPFNEKLFF,TGTGCCACCAGCAGAGATGTCAGCGGTCCTTTTAATGAAAAACTGTTTTTT
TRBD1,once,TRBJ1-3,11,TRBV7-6,CADRERNTIYF,TGTGCCGACAGGGAACGAAACACCATATATTTT
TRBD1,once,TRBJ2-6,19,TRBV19,CASNPSATGPRSGANVLTF,TGTGCCAGTAACCCCTCAGCGACAGGGCCACGCTCTGGGGCCAACGTCCTGACTTTC
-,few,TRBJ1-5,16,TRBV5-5,CASSPAGGDSNQPQHF,TGTGCCAGCAGCCCAGCGGGGGGGGATAGCAATCAGCCCCAGCATTTT
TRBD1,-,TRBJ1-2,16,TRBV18,CASSPLSTGELGGYTF,TGTGCCAGCTCACCACTCAGCACAGGGGAACTAGGTGGCTACACCTTC
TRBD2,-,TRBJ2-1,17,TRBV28,CASSRPGTSGRYNEQFF,TGTGCCAGCAGTCGGCCCGGGACTAGCGGGAGGTACAATGAGCAGTTCTTC
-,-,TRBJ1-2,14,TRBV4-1,CASSQDSVNYGYTF,TGCGCCAGCAGCCAAGATTCGGTAAACTATGGCTACACCTTC
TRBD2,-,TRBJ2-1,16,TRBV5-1,CASSLLTSGSVYEQFF,TGCGCCAGCAGCCTCCTTACTAGCGGGAGTGTCTATGAGCAGTTCTTC
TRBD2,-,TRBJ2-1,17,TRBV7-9,CASSPTRLAGAPHEQFF,TGTGCCAGCAGCCCTACCCGGCTAGCGGGAGCACCCCATGAGCAGTTCTTC
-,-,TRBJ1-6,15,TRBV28,CASSPPTDPNSPLHF,TGTGCCAGCAGCCCCCCGACAGACCCAAATTCACCCCTCCACTTT
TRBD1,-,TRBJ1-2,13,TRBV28,CASRETGLDGYTF,TGTGCCAGCAGGGAGACAGGGTTGGATGGCTACACCTTC